A selection of T cell receptor beta chains follows, all from one sample in a study of shared clonotypes between healthy human individuals. Clones were read by immunoSEQ multiplex PCR, and TCRdb kept only the in-frame ones, dropping some. The table records about 2 million clones, 85% to 95% of them present only once. Input material: naive CD4+ T cells sorted from blood. All receptors derive from a man aged 18 to 29 in good health. Both conserved end residues are trimmed from each CDR3. Fields, in order: J gene, CDR3 length, V gene, CDR3 protein.

J: TRBJ2-3
length: 10
V: TRBV29-1
CDR3: SGDRGTDTQY

J: TRBJ2-7
length: 13
V: TRBV10-3
CDR3: AISGGTAAPYEQY

J: TRBJ1-2
length: 14
V: TRBV10-3
CDR3: AISDNPETGNYGYT

J: TRBJ2-2
length: 12
V: TRBV4-3
CDR3: ASSQEVGTGELF

J: TRBJ2-5
length: 9
V: TRBV6-5
CDR3: ASMQGETQY

J: TRBJ2-4
length: 13
V: TRBV6-1
CDR3: ASSSPRGRENIQY

J: TRBJ1-4
length: 11
V: TRBV18
CDR3: ATSVLSNEKLF

J: TRBJ2-1
length: 10
V: TRBV7-3
CDR3: ASSSRENEQF

J: TRBJ2-1
length: 12
V: TRBV5-1
CDR3: ASSFRASYNEQF

J: TRBJ1-5
length: 11
V: TRBV25-1
CDR3: ASSAGGDQPQH

J: TRBJ1-2
length: 11
V: TRBV7-2
CDR3: ASIQGNNYGYT

J: TRBJ1-5
length: 11
V: TRBV6-1
CDR3: ASSESRHQPQH

J: TRBJ2-1
length: 7
V: TRBV7-7
CDR3: AAGTFQF

J: TRBJ1-1
length: 12
V: TRBV6-6
CDR3: ASSYSKGGTEAF

J: TRBJ2-7
length: 10
V: TRBV7-8
CDR3: ASSAASYEQY

J: TRBJ2-3
length: 11
V: TRBV9
CDR3: ASSVDVTDTQY

J: TRBJ1-1
length: 13
V: TRBV6-4
CDR3: ASKRQGGTDTEAF

J: TRBJ1-6
length: 16
V: TRBV27
CDR3: ASSFSGTGSSYNSPLH

J: TRBJ2-5
length: 9
V: TRBV5-1
CDR3: ASSLMETQY

J: TRBJ1-3
length: 12
V: TRBV2
CDR3: ASRDLSSGNTIY

J: TRBJ2-1
length: 15
V: TRBV6-1
CDR3: ASSGRDRAPSYNEQF

J: TRBJ1-6
length: 13
V: TRBV6-1
CDR3: ASWVGTANNSPLH